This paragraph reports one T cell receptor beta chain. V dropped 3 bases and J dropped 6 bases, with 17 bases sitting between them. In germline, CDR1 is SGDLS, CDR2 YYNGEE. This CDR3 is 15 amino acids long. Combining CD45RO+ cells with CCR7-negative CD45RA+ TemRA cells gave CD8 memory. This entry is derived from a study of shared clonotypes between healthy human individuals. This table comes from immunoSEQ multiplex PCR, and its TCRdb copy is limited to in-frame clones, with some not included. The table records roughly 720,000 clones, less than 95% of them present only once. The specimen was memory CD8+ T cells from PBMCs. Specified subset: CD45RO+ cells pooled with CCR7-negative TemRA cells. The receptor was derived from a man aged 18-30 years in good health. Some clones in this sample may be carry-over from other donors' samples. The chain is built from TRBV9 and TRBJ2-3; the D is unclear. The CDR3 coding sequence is TGTGCCAGCAGCGGGCTAGACGGCGGCAGGGATACGCAGTATTTT. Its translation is CASSGLDGGRDTQYF. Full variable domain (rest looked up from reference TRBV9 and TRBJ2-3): DSGVTQTPKHLITATGQRVTLRCSPRSGDLSVYWYQQSLDQGLQFLIQYYNGEERAKGNILERFSAQQFPDLHSELNLSSLELGDSALYFCASSGLDGGRDTQYFGPGTRLTVL.